The clone carrying this T cell receptor (beta chain) came up a few times. CDR1 and CDR2 (germline): MGHDK, SYGVNS. Trimming cost V 4 bases and J 1 base, with 15 bases left between them. The CDR3 contains 16 residues. This sample is drawn from a study of cytomegalovirus exposure and HLA in healthy donors. Researchers ran the PCR with 60 Vbeta and 13 Jbeta primers. This table comes from immunoSEQ multiplex PCR, and its TCRdb copy is limited to in-frame clones, with some not included. This sample has hundreds of thousands of clones, with roughly 68% found just once. The sequence was collected from a man aged 40-55 years in good health and CMV-seropositive. Material: PBMCs. This sequence joins TRBV25-1 and TRBJ2-3, with D perhaps matching TRBD2 (7 bases). The CDR3 here is CASSGGGGRGTDTQYF. Written as DNA, the CDR3 is TGTGCCAGCAGTGGGGGAGGGGGGCGCGGCACAGATACGCAGTATTTT.